This T cell receptor (beta chain) was captured by sequencing in a study of T cells in localized non-small cell lung cancer. Study-level results: Uninvolved neighboring lung showed the greatest T cell clonality, exceeding tumor. A median of around 60 of the top 100 tumor clones appeared in adjacent lung, which was paired and uninvolved. Sequence data derive from only one tumor region, so heterogeneity remains possible.

Using immunoSEQ multiplex PCR, the repertoire was profiled, and TCRdb retains in-frame clones only, with some absent. Of roughly 25,000 clones listed, approximately 83% are singletons. Per germline, CDR1 SGHTA and CDR2 FQGTGA. The CDR3 runs to 11 residues. V was shortened by 5 bases and J by 12 bases, with 11 bases between the two germline ends. A note on this clone: No antigen is known for it.

This sequence originates from a man aged 40 to 70 with stage II lung adenocarcinoma. The chain employs TRBV7-3 and TRBJ2-1; D unclear. Sequences were derived from PBMCs, sampled before any cancer treatment. Here the CDR3 reads CASSLVRWQFF. The CDR3 DNA is TGTGCCAGCAGCCTAGTACGCTGGCAGTTCTTC. The whole variable domain, filled in from reference TRBV7-3 and TRBJ2-1, reads GAGVSQTPSNKVTEKGKYVELRCDPISGHTALYWYRQSLGQGPEFLIYFQGTGAADDSGLPNDRFFAVRPEGSVSTLKIQRTERGDSAVYLCASSLVRWQFFGPGTRLTVL.